Sequencing of this TCR beta chain was carried out in a study of T cell responses to AZD1222 COVID-19 vaccine. Findings and caveats of the study: Baseline antibody screening turned up just six seropositive AZD1222 recipients.

Germline assignment: CDR1 LGHNT and CDR2 FRNRAP. V gave up 2 bases and J gave up 4 bases; unmatched junction bases: 5. The CDR3 is 15 residues long. As for this clone: Its cognate antigen is unknown.

Clones were read by immunoSEQ multiplex PCR, and TCRdb kept only the in-frame ones, dropping some. The sample lists tens of thousands of clones; 70% to 90% were seen once. This TCR was sampled from an adult who received the AZD1222 COVID-19 vaccine. This material consisted of peripheral blood, taken 28 days after the second AZD1222 dose. The V call is TRBV12-5, the J call TRBJ2-7; 10 bases agree with TRBD2. Written as DNA, the CDR3 is TGTGCTAGTGGTTTGACTAGCGGGACGAGGTACGAGCAGTACTTC. It translates to CASGLTSGTRYEQYF.